Listed here is a single TCR beta chain. Its antigen is as yet unknown. This sample stems from a study of cytotoxic CD8 clonotypes in ibrutinib-treated CLL. The CDR3 consists of 16 residues. The germline gives CDR1 MGHRA, CDR2 YSYEKL. Trimming removed 1 base from V and 6 bases from J, with 19 bases in between. Extraction of roughly 1.8 micrograms of genomic DNA from cryopreserved PBMCs supplied material for TCR beta libraries. The study's findings and limits: Collection times varied between progressing and sustained-remission patients. Clonality climbed at ibrutinib response, then dropped toward baseline at progression.

The method was immunoSEQ multiplex PCR; TCRdb's version includes in-frame clones alone and lacks a portion of them. This sample carries approximately 100,000 clones, roughly three quarters of them seen once, and the ten largest clones take 20% to 25%. The sequences come from PBMCs, collected after 24 months of ibrutinib treatment. V is TRBV4-1 and J is TRBJ2-7; D possibly matches TRBD1 or TRBD2 (6 bases each). The sequence was obtained from a human donor with chronic lymphocytic leukemia. CDR3 region: CASSQVGGGGRTEQYF. In nucleotides, the CDR3 is TGCGCCAGCAGCCAAGTAGGAGGAGGGGGTAGGACCGAGCAGTACTTC.